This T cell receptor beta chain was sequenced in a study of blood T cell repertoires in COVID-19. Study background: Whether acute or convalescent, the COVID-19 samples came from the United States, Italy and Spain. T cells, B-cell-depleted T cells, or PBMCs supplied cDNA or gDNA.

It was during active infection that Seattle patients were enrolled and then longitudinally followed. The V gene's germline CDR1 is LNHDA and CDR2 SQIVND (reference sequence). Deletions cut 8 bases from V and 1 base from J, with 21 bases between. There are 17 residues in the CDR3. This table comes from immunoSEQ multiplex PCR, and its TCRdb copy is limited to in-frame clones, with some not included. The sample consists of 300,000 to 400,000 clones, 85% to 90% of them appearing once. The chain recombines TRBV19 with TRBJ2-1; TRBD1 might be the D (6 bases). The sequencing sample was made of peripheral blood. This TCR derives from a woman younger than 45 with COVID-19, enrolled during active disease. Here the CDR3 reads CASGNSHRDRSYNEQFF. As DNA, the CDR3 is TGTGCCAGTGGAAATTCTCACAGGGACCGGTCCTACAATGAGCAGTTCTTC. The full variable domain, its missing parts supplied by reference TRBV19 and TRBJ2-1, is DGGITQSPKYLFRKEGQNVTLSCEQNLNHDAMYWYRQDPGQGLRLIYYSQIVNDFQKGDIAEGYSVSREKKESFPLTVTSAQKNPTAFYLCASGNSHRDRSYNEQFFGPGTRLTVL.